This note documents a single T cell receptor beta chain sequence. This clonotype is assessed as medium-sized (0.01 to 0.1%). What this receptor recognizes is not known. No base qualities exist here, and no much larger clone lies one base off it. TCRdb shows the sequencer as Illumina HiSeq 1500. TCRdb trimmed the raw reads at Q25, called clones with MiXCR and kept productive beta chains. CDR3 protein duplicates are merged, each entry listing the most common genes and DNA. For this sample the table gives 8,000 or so distinct CDR3 sequences, of which about half were detected only once. More than 70% of the sample rests with the top ten. These data come from a study of T cell repertoires in cytomegalovirus infection (dated by TCRdb to between 2018 and 2021). For the study in its entirety: Because public TCR beta signatures pointed to carriage of CMV infection together with the matching HLA type, the HLA type of each donor mattered for the analysis. The study at large found these results: The ex vivo response was dominated by HLA-C-restricted CMV-specific TCR beta clonotypes, which also provided the single most frequent clonotype in two of eight donors. In both this cohort and an independent roughly 330-donor cohort, the cumulative frequency of public TCR beta family members distinguished carriers of CMV infection plus the relevant HLA type.

According to the germline V gene, CDR1 reads MDHEN and CDR2 reads SYDVKM. Its CDR3 holds 18 amino acids, cysteine through phenylalanine. The retained sequence is limited to the CDR3, 54 bases, with the frame set at the first base. Trimmed from V: 6 bases; trimmed from J: 10 bases; junction bases lacking a gene match: 23. The chain links TRBV28 with TRBJ1-4; 7 bases in the junction line up with TRBD1. Sequenced sample: PBMCs, sequenced either directly or after in vitro stimulation (not recorded which). The TCR sequence derives from a human donor in good health (CMV status not recorded). Some clones in this sample may be carry-over from other donors' samples. The DNA sequence reads TGTGCCAGCAGCCCCCCGACAGGGTGGCGCCCTGCCTGGGGAAAACTGTTTTTT. This encodes CASSPPTGWRPAWGKLFF.